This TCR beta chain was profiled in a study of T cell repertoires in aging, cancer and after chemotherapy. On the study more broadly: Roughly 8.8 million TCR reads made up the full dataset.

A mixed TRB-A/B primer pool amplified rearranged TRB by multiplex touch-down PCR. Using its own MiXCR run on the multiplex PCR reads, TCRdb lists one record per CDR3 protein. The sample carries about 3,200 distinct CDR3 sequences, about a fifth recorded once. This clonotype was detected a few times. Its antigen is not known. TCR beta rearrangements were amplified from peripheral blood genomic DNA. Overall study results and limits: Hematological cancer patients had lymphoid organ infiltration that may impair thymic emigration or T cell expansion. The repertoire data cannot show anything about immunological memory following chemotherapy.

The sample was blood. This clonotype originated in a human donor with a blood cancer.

CDR3 in DNA: TGTGCCAGCAGTGACGCCGGGCGGGCCCCTAACTATGGCTACACCTTC. The encoded protein is CASSDAGRAPNYGYTF. The rearrangement links TRBV6-1 to TRBJ1-2; D not resolved. V lost 3 bases to trimming and J lost 0 bases, with 14 bases between them. Germline V CDR1 and CDR2: MNHNS, SASEGT. The length of the CDR3 is 16 residues.